Shown below are 22 T cell receptor beta chains from a single sample sequenced in a study of T cells in Graves' hyperthyroidism and ophthalmopathy. From RNA transcripts, TCR beta CDR3 regions were amplified. The study used the HTBI primer set for a first-round RT-PCR of the TCR CDR3. TCRdb processed the multiplex PCR reads anew with MiXCR; each CDR3 protein has one entry. Of 600,000 to 650,000 distinct CDR3 sequences listed, under 20% were seen once; the top ten hold 3.5% to 4%. The sample was blood. The receptors come from a woman between 25 and 40 years old with Graves' hyperthyroidism.

The table lists this clonotype with many counts. CDR3 coding DNA: TGTGCCAGCAGTCTCCTACAAGGCGGGGGGACCCAGTACTTC. It yields the protein CASSLLQGGGTQYF. The chain combines TRBV28 with TRBJ2-5; 7 bases are a match to TRBD2. J gave up 7 bases and V 5 bases, and 10 bases lay outside the gene matches. From germline, CDR1 is MDHEN and CDR2 SYDVKM. The length of the CDR3 is 14 residues.

This clonotype was detected ten times or more. The rearrangement links TRBV28 to TRBJ2-5; 7 nucleotides line up with TRBD1. CDR1 is MDHEN and CDR2 is SYDVKM in the germline V gene. This CDR3 is built from 15 residues. Trimming removed 5 bases from V and 7 bases from J; junction bases left unmatched: 13. The CDR3 DNA is TGTGCCAGCAGTAGGACAGGAAACGCTGACCGGACCCAGTACTTC. Amino acid sequence: CASSRTGNADRTQYF.

Note on this clonotype: A much larger clonotype is one base distant, so this may be a read error. The chain joins TRBV27 to TRBJ2-7; 9 bases are a match to TRBD1. J gave up 5 bases and V 5 bases, and 7 bases lay outside the gene matches. From germline, CDR1 is MNHEY and CDR2 SMNVEV (reference sequence). The CDR3 consists of 14 residues. The CDR3 DNA follows: TGTGCCAGCAGTGATTTAAGGACAGGGGACGAGCAGTACTTC. This codes for CASSDLRTGDEQYF.

This clonotype was counted a few times. The chain joins TRBV2 to TRBJ2-6, with TRBD1 as a possible D gene (6 bases). This CDR3 region has 16 residues. Trimming removed 4 bases at V and 4 bases at J, with 14 bases between. CDR1 and CDR2 from the germline V gene are SNHLY and FYNNEI. The CDR3 protein is CASSAGQIQGANVLTF. The CDR3 DNA follows: TGTGCCAGCAGTGCAGGACAGATTCAGGGGGCCAACGTCCTGACTTTC.

This clonotype was observed at least ten times. The chain is built from TRBV7-6 and TRBJ2-1, with 11 nucleotides matching TRBD2. This CDR3 is built from 14 residues. J gave up 9 bases and V 3 bases, and 4 bases lay outside the gene matches. Looked up from germline, CDR1 is SGHVS and CDR2 is FNYEAQ. The CDR3 region is CASSFTSGSSEQFF. CDR3 in DNA: TGTGCCAGCAGCTTTACTAGCGGGAGTAGTGAGCAGTTCTTC.

This clonotype was seen ten or more times. The V and J genes are TRBV11-2 and TRBJ1-2, with 9 bases identical to TRBD1. The V gene end was trimmed by 5 bases and the J gene end by 11 bases; junction bases not matched to a gene: 3. CDR3 length equals 11 residues. Germline V gene lookup returns CDR1 SGHAT and CDR2 FQNNGV. This CDR3 reads CASSAGTGYTF. CDR3 coding DNA: TGTGCCAGCAGCGCCGGGACAGGGTACACCTTC.

This clonotype was counted only a few times. This rearrangement joins TRBV25-1 to TRBJ2-6; D not resolved. The V gene lost 0 bases and the J gene lost 1 base, with 4 bases spanning the gap. The CDR3 loop spans 15 amino acids. The germline gives CDR1 MGHDK, CDR2 SYGVNS. The CDR3 sequence: CASSEYGSGANVLTF. Written as DNA, the CDR3 is TGTGCCAGCAGTGAATATGGGTCTGGGGCCAACGTCCTGACTTTC.

Ten or more counts support this clonotype. This chain links TRBV18 with TRBJ1-1, with D unclear. The CDR3 is made up of 14 amino acids. Per the germline V gene, CDR1 is KGHSH and CDR2 is LQKENI. Trimming left V 0 bases short and J 3 bases short, with 8 bases between. The CDR3 nucleotides are TGTGCCAGCTCACCACCGTCCGGACACACTGAAGCTTTCTTT. Its protein is CASSPPSGHTEAFF.

V gene TRBV27 combines with J gene TRBJ1-6; D is undetermined. CDR3 size: 13 residues. CDR1 and CDR2 from the germline V gene are MNHEY and SMNVEV (reference sequence). V lost 3 bases and J lost 9, with 9 bases in between. The CDR3: CASSLGSASPLHF. CDR3 sequence (DNA): TGTGCCAGCAGTTTGGGGAGTGCTTCACCCCTCCACTTT.

J is TRBJ1-2 and V is TRBV20-1; 10 nucleotides match TRBD1. This CDR3 has 14 amino acids. After removal of 5 bases from V and 1 base from J, the junction contained 4 bases not matched to a gene. Germline CDR1 reads DFQATT; CDR2 reads SNEGSKA (reference sequence). For the CDR3, the DNA is TGCAGTGCTCGACAGGGGGCCAGTAACTATGGCTACACCTTC. It codes for CSARQGASNYGYTF.

Details on this clonotype: Given a much more abundant clone one base away, this may be a read error. For the CDR3, the DNA is TGTGCCAGCAGTTACCCCCTCGGGGGAGGGAGCAACACTGAAGCTTTCTTT. Protein: CASSYPLGGGSNTEAFF. This chain joins TRBV6-2 or TRBV6-3 and TRBJ1-1; D might be TRBD1 (5 bases). V was clipped by 2 bases and J by 2 bases, with 18 bases between them. The CDR3 length is 17 residues. The germline CDR1 and CDR2 sequences are MNHEY and SVGEGT.

As concerns this clonotype: Given the absence of the conserved phenylalanine or tryptophan at the CDR3 end, a read error is likely. J is TRBJ1-1 and V is TRBV6-1, with 9 bases identical to TRBD1. Looked up from germline, CDR1 is MNHNS and CDR2 is SASEGT. J gave up 0 bases and V 7 bases, and 3 bases lay outside the gene matches. The CDR3 is made up of 14 amino acids. CDR3 region: CASTGQGLNTEAFL. CDR3 in DNA: TGTGCCAGCACCGGACAGGGGTTGAACACTGAAGCTTTCCTT.

This clonotype was found many times. This chain uses TRBV20-1 with TRBJ2-1; 9 bases line up with TRBD2. Germline V gives CDR1 DFQATT, CDR2 SNEGSKA (reference sequence). There are 14 residues in the CDR3. Unmatched junction bases numbered 10, after V lost 0 bases and J lost 13 bases. The chain's CDR3 is CSARDNRAGGHQFF. CDR3 coding DNA: TGCAGTGCTAGAGATAATAGAGCGGGAGGACATCAGTTCTTC.

CDR3 in amino acids: CASSRAATSSYNEQFF. In nucleotides, the CDR3 is TGCGCCAGCAGCCGGGCGGCTACTAGCTCCTACAATGAGCAGTTCTTC. This chain connects TRBV4-1 to TRBJ2-1; the D gene is possibly TRBD2 (5 bases). Looked up from germline, CDR1 is MGHRA and CDR2 is YSYEKL. Between the trimmed V and J ends, which lost 4 bases and 0 bases, there was a span of 13 bases. The CDR3 has 16 residues.

The chain carries TRBV7-2 and TRBJ2-1, with D possibly called TRBD1 or TRBD2 (5 bases each). The CDR3 runs to 15 residues. Germline values: CDR1 SGHTA, CDR2 FQGNSA. Trimming pared 4 bases from V and 0 bases from J, leaving 10 bases between. CDR3 in amino acids: CASSSGPNSYNEQFF. CDR3 nucleotide sequence: TGTGCCAGCAGCTCGGGGCCAAACTCCTACAATGAGCAGTTCTTC.

The chain has TRBV5-5 and TRBJ2-5; 13 bases agree with TRBD2. V dropped 4 bases and J dropped 0; count of bases not matched to a gene: 9. The germline gives CDR1 SGHKS, CDR2 YYEKEE (reference sequence). There are 18 residues in the CDR3. The CDR3 sequence is CASSRAAGLAGYQETQYF. The CDR3 DNA reads TGTGCCAGCAGCCGTGCAGCGGGACTAGCGGGGTACCAAGAGACCCAGTACTTC. Looking up the rest from reference TRBV5-5 and TRBJ2-5 gives the full variable domain: DAGVTQSPTHLIKTRGQQVTLRCSPISGHKSVSWYQQVLGQGPQFIFQYYEKEERGRGNFPDRFSARQFPNYSSELNVNALLLGDSALYLCASSRAAGLAGYQETQYFGPGTRLLVL.

This clonotype was counted at least ten times. One end of the junction does not line up with germline, which may come from a read error. The CDR3 loop reads CASSSFGRSDTQYF. In DNA form, the CDR3 reads TGTGCTAGCAGCTCCTTTGGCCGTTCAGATACGCAGTATTTT. The rearrangement joins TRBV7-7 to TRBJ2-3; D uncertain. The CDR3 contains 14 residues. Germline V gene data show CDR1 as SSHAT and CDR2 as FNYEAQ (reference sequence).

This clonotype was picked up a small number of times. The gene calls are TRBV29-1 and TRBJ1-4; D uncertain. This CDR3 has 12 residues. The germline V and J ends were trimmed by 5 bases and 5 bases, with 9 bases remaining between them. Germline CDR1 is SQVTM and CDR2 is ANQGSEA. The CDR3, as DNA: TGCAGCGTTCTCGACCGAAATGAAAAACTGTTTTTT. As protein: CSVLDRNEKLFF.

The chain joins TRBV7-9 to TRBJ2-1; 8 nucleotides align to TRBD1. Germline V gene sequence: CDR1 SEHNR, CDR2 FQNEAQ (reference sequence). Losses at the gene ends were 1 base for V and 5 bases for J; bases not matched to a gene: 4. The CDR3 consists of 15 residues. CDR3 in amino acids: CASSLGTGPHNEQFF. CDR3 coding DNA: TGTGCCAGCAGCTTAGGGACAGGGCCACACAATGAGCAGTTCTTC.

Points on this clonotype: The junction departs from the called germline gene at one end, perhaps through a read error. This chain joins TRBV27 and TRBJ2-7, with D uncertain. CDR1 is MNHEY and CDR2 is SMNVEV in the germline V gene (reference sequence). This CDR3 comprises 13 residues. CDR3 DNA sequence: TGTGCCAGCGGTTTATCCGGAAGAGGCGAGCAGTACTTC. As protein: CASGLSGRGEQYF.

V and J are TRBV10-3 and TRBJ2-3; D is uncertain. The CDR3 loop spans 12 amino acids. V was trimmed by 8 bases and J by 6 bases, leaving 12 bases between them. The germline CDR1 and CDR2 sequences are ENHRY and SYGVKD. CDR3 bases: TGTGCCATCTCTTATAACGGGGATACGCAGTATTTT. Protein: CAISYNGDTQYF.

The chain combines TRBV19 with TRBJ2-3; 8 bases agree with TRBD2. The germline gives CDR1 LNHDA, CDR2 SQIVND (reference sequence). The CDR3 is 13 residues long. Trimming cost V 3 bases and J 6 bases; bases outside gene matches: 2. The CDR3 region is CASSITSGDTQYF. Here the CDR3 DNA reads TGTGCCAGTAGTATTACTAGCGGCGATACGCAGTATTTT.